One sample yielded the 29 T cell receptor beta chains listed below, sequenced in a study of vaccination and CD4 T cells after COVID-19. Sequencing of the DNA from cultured CD4+ T cells was carried out with the Oncomine TCR Beta short-read assay. TCRdb processed the PCR reads anew with MiXCR; each CDR3 protein has one entry. The data contain approximately 11,000 distinct CDR3 sequences, 65% to 75% of them singletons. Their antigens are not known. The sample's treatment: roughly 10-day PBMC culture with coronavirus spike peptide pools or control peptides (ViraFEST assay). Sequencing was carried out using CD4+ T cells from blood, cultured in vitro. The receptors were gathered from a human donor who had recovered from COVID-19.

This clonotype has only a few counts. The chain carries TRBV20-1 and TRBJ1-2; perhaps TRBD1 as D (6 bases). Deletions cut 5 bases from V and 1 base from J, with 17 bases between. The CDR3 consists of 15 residues. Per germline, CDR1 DFQATT and CDR2 SNEGSKA (reference sequence). In DNA, the CDR3 is TGCAGTGCTCGATCACAGGGTTCTCTTAACTATGGCTACACCTTC. This translates into CSARSQGSLNYGYTF.

The genes are TRBV11-3 and TRBJ2-1; D call uncertain. The V gene's germline CDR1 is SGHNT and CDR2 YENEEA. CDR3 length: 12 amino acids. V lost 5 bases and J 8 bases, leaving 10 bases between the germline ends. The CDR3 reads CASSALVDEQFF. The DNA for the CDR3 is TGTGCCAGCAGCGCCTTAGTCGATGAGCAGTTCTTC.

In its sample, this clonotype ranks as medium-sized. The chain uses TRBV20-1 and TRBJ2-1, with 11 nucleotides matching TRBD2. This CDR3 comprises 14 residues. Germline V gene sequence: CDR1 DFQATT, CDR2 SNEGSKA (reference sequence). V was pared by 1 base and J by 7 bases, with 3 bases of the junction left unmatched. The chain's CDR3 is CSARGASGRNEQFF. In nucleotides, the CDR3 is TGCAGTGCTAGAGGCGCTAGCGGGAGGAATGAGCAGTTCTTC.

The chain is built from TRBV11-3 and TRBJ2-3; TRBD1 matches 8 bases. The V and J ends lost 2 bases and 3 bases, in that order; junction bases with no gene match: 7. Per germline, CDR1 SGHNT and CDR2 YENEEA. The CDR3 spans 16 residues. The CDR3 is CASSLQARGPTDTQYF. The CDR3 nucleotides are TGTGCCAGCAGCTTACAGGCCAGGGGGCCAACAGATACGCAGTATTTT.

This clonotype was detected a few times. The CDR3 bases are TGTGCCAGCAGCTACAGGGGGGGATCACCCCTCCACTTT. As protein: CASSYRGGSPLHF. The chain links TRBV11-3 to TRBJ1-6, with 8 bases that match TRBD1. This CDR3 has 13 residues. Germline V gene data show CDR1 as SGHNT and CDR2 as YENEEA. V trimming: 4 bases; J trimming: 10 bases; junction bases outside the gene matches: 3.

This clonotype has only one observation. The CDR3, as DNA: TGTGCCAGCAGCCTAGGCAGGGGGTCCTACGAGCAGTACTTC. It translates to CASSLGRGSYEQYF. The rearrangement links TRBV27 to TRBJ2-7; 7 nucleotides match TRBD1. This CDR3 is built from 14 residues. J was trimmed by 1 base and V by 6 bases; bases with no gene match: 6. CDR1 is MNHEY, CDR2 SMNVEV, per germline (reference sequence).

V is TRBV19 and J is TRBJ1-4; no firm D call. This CDR3 comprises 14 residues. Looked up from germline, CDR1 is LNHDA and CDR2 is SQIVND (reference sequence). Trimming took 7 bases from V and 1 from J, leaving 10 bases between them. This chain's CDR3 is CASNIGITNEKLFF. In DNA, the CDR3 is TGTGCCAGTAATATCGGGATAACTAATGAAAAACTGTTTTTT.

This clonotype was found a few times. The chain carries TRBV7-9 and TRBJ1-6; D might be TRBD1 (6 bases). V shed 5 bases and J shed 7 bases, with 12 bases lying between them. This CDR3 has 14 residues. Looked up from germline, CDR1 is SEHNR and CDR2 is FQNEAQ (reference sequence). In DNA, the CDR3 is TGTGCCAGCAGCGCACAGGGCCCAAATTCACCCCTCCACTTT. Encoded protein: CASSAQGPNSPLHF.

The V and J genes are TRBV7-6 and TRBJ1-1, with 7 bases fitting TRBD1. Germline V lookup: CDR1 SGHVS, CDR2 FNYEAQ. J lost 6 bases, V lost 3 bases, and 10 bases had no gene match. The CDR3 has 15 amino acids. In nucleotides, the CDR3 is TGTGCCAGCAGCTTCCGGTCACAGGGGTTCGCTGAAGCTTTCTTT. Encoded protein: CASSFRSQGFAEAFF.

The gene calls are TRBV6-2 or TRBV6-3 and TRBJ2-4; the match to TRBD2 covers 7 bases. With V trimmed by 10 bases and J by 0 bases, 12 bases remained unmatched. The CDR3 contains 16 residues. Germline V gives CDR1 MNHEY, CDR2 SVGEGT. The CDR3 sequence: CATGRAGTLAKNIQYF. The CDR3 DNA reads as TGTGCCACCGGAAGAGCGGGGACCCTAGCCAAAAACATTCAGTACTTC.

This clonotype turned up a few times. This chain connects TRBV7-3 to TRBJ2-2; perhaps TRBD1 as D (6 bases). The germline V and J ends were trimmed by 5 bases and 6 bases, with 13 bases remaining between them. The CDR3 extends over 14 amino acids. Per the germline V gene, CDR1 is SGHTA and CDR2 is FQGTGA. CDR3 nucleotides: TGTGCCAGCAGCCCGAGGACAGTACCCGGGGAGCTGTTTTTT. Its translation is CASSPRTVPGELFF.

The rearrangement joins TRBV5-4 to TRBJ1-2; TRBD1 matches 9 bases. This CDR3 is built from 14 residues. Per germline, CDR1 SGHNT and CDR2 YYREEE (reference sequence). V dropped 4 bases and J dropped 6; count of bases not matched to a gene: 7. The DNA of the CDR3 is TGTGCCAGCAGCATACCTGGGACAGGGCATGGCTACACCTTC. Protein product: CASSIPGTGHGYTF. The full variable domain, completed using reference TRBV5-4 and TRBJ1-2, is ETGVTQSPTHLIKTRGQQVTLRCSSQSGHNTVSWYQQALGQGPQFIFQYYREEENGRGNFPPRFSGLQFPNYSSELNVNALELDDSALYLCASSIPGTGHGYTFGSGTRLTVV.

V is TRBV7-9 and J is TRBJ2-4; tentative D call: TRBD1 (6 bases). The CDR3 totals 17 residues. Looked up from germline, CDR1 is SEHNR and CDR2 is FQNEAQ (reference sequence). The germline V and J ends were trimmed by 4 bases and 0 bases, with 16 bases remaining between them. The CDR3 protein is CASSSTGTRLAKNIQYF. CDR3 bases: TGTGCCAGCAGCTCAACCGGGACAAGACTAGCCAAAAACATTCAGTACTTC.

This clonotype was counted a few times. The genes are TRBV12-3 or TRBV12-4 and TRBJ1-2; D not certain. The germline V and J ends were trimmed by 3 bases and 7 bases, with 9 bases remaining between them. The CDR3 has 12 amino acids. CDR3: CASSFVQAGYTF. CDR3 DNA sequence: TGTGCCAGCAGTTTCGTCCAGGCTGGCTACACCTTC.

The chain couples TRBV19 to TRBJ1-5; a possible D gene is TRBD1 (5 bases). The CDR3 totals 15 residues. Germline CDR1 LNHDA, CDR2 SQIVND (reference sequence). Between the trimmed V and J ends, which lost 3 bases and 0 bases, there was a span of 9 bases. The CDR3 DNA is TGTGCCAGTAGTATTCTGCAGGGTAGCAATCAGCCCCAGCATTTT. Translated: CASSILQGSNQPQHF. Full variable domain (rest looked up from reference TRBV19 and TRBJ1-5): DGGITQSPKYLFRKEGQNVTLSCEQNLNHDAMYWYRQDPGQGLRLIYYSQIVNDFQKGDIAEGYSVSREKKESFPLTVTSAQKNPTAFYLCASSILQGSNQPQHFGDGTRLSIL.

V usage is TRBV11-3 and J usage is TRBJ2-2, with 9 bases fitting TRBD2. Germline loops: CDR1 SGHNT, CDR2 YENEEA. The CDR3 totals 16 residues. Losses at the gene ends were 5 bases for V and 6 bases for J; bases not matched to a gene: 10. CDR3 amino acids: CASSPTLGGGAGELFF. The CDR3 nucleotides are TGTGCCAGCAGCCCGACCCTGGGCGGGGGGGCCGGGGAGCTGTTTTTT.

This clonotype has just a few counts. The V gene is TRBV7-2, the J gene TRBJ1-5; TRBD1 might be the D (5 bases). CDR3 length: 18 residues. Germline CDR1 SGHTA, CDR2 FQGNSA. V was clipped by 1 base and J by 3 bases, with 19 bases between them. CDR3 sequence: CASSLEGLRTINNQPQHF. In nucleotides, the CDR3 is TGTGCCAGCAGCTTAGAAGGCCTCAGGACAATCAACAATCAGCCCCAGCATTTT.

This clonotype showed up just a few times. The chain joins TRBV6-1 to TRBJ1-4, with D unclear. Trimming took 7 bases from V and 1 from J, leaving 16 bases between them. Germline-derived CDR1 and CDR2 are MNHNS and SASEGT. The CDR3 loop spans 16 amino acids. In nucleotides, the CDR3 is TGTGCCAGCAAGTTAACGGGGAGGCAAACTAATGAAAAACTGTTTTTT. Translating gives CASKLTGRQTNEKLFF.

Only a few counts were recorded for this clonotype. V usage is TRBV24-1 and J usage is TRBJ2-2; 8 bases are a match to TRBD1. The CDR3 runs 15 residues. Unmatched junction bases numbered 4, after V lost 5 bases and J lost 3 bases. Germline CDR1 KGHDR, CDR2 SFDVKD. The CDR3 reads CATSGGQVYTGELFF. CDR3 bases: TGTGCCACCAGTGGGGGACAGGTGTACACCGGGGAGCTGTTTTTT.

This clonotype has just a few counts. V gene TRBV6-1 combines with J gene TRBJ2-1; D is possibly TRBD2 (5 bases). V was trimmed by 5 bases and J by 4 bases, leaving 18 bases between them. CDR1 is MNHNS, CDR2 SASEGT, per germline. The CDR3 spans 16 residues. CDR3 amino acids: CASSSSGYRGYNEQFF. The CDR3 nucleotides read TGTGCCAGCAGTAGTTCAGGATATCGGGGTTACAATGAGCAGTTCTTC.

This clonotype is termed medium-sized. The chain couples TRBV6-5 to TRBJ2-7; the D gene could be TRBD1 or TRBD2 (5 bases each). CDR1 is MNHEY and CDR2 is SVGAGI in the germline V gene. V gave up 4 bases and J gave up 1 base, with 11 bases separating them. This CDR3 has 14 residues. The CDR3 region has the DNA TGTGCCAGCAGTTCCCGGGACGGTTCCTACGAGCAGTACTTC. This gives the protein CASSSRDGSYEQYF.

The table lists this clonotype with a few counts. The V call is TRBV7-8, the J call TRBJ2-7; 10 positions agree with TRBD2. V lost 8 bases to trimming and J lost 6 bases; unmatched junction nucleotides: 7. This CDR3 region has 13 residues. CDR1 is SGHVS and CDR2 is FQNEAQ in the germline V gene. The CDR3 spells CASGAGGPGEQYF. The CDR3 nucleotides are TGTGCCAGCGGAGCGGGAGGGCCGGGCGAGCAGTACTTC.

The rearrangement uses TRBV24-1 and TRBJ2-6; the match to TRBD1 covers 10 bases. Germline lookup yields CDR1 KGHDR and CDR2 SFDVKD. The CDR3 loop spans 14 amino acids. V trimming: 9 bases; J trimming: 2 bases; junction bases outside the gene matches: 0. The CDR3 DNA reads as TGTGCCACCGGGACAGGGGCTGGGGCCAACGTCCTGACTTTC. This encodes CATGTGAGANVLTF.

This clonotype was seen only a few times. The rearrangement uses TRBV6-5 and TRBJ2-7; TRBD2 matches at 9 bases. The CDR3 has 15 residues. Germline lookup yields CDR1 MNHEY and CDR2 SVGAGI. Germline trimming cut 4 bases from V and 2 bases from J; bases unmatched to any gene: 6. The CDR3, as DNA: TGTGCCAGCAGTTTCCTAGCGGGGCGAACCTACGAGCAGTACTTC. It translates to CASSFLAGRTYEQYF.

The CDR3: CASSQVSPGATQYF. As DNA, the CDR3 is TGTGCCAGCAGCCAAGTCTCGCCCGGCGCTACGCAGTATTTT. The rearrangement links TRBV14 to TRBJ2-3; no definite D call. CDR1 and CDR2 (germline): SGHDN, FVKESK. The V and J ends lost 1 base and 8 bases respectively, with 13 bases between them. The CDR3 is 14 amino acids.

V usage is TRBV28 and J usage is TRBJ1-2, with D possibly being TRBD1 (5 bases). The length of the CDR3 is 14 residues. Germline CDR1 reads MDHEN; CDR2 reads SYDVKM. Deletions cut 8 bases from V and 7 bases from J, with 20 bases between. Here the CDR3 DNA reads TGTGCCAGCGCAGGGATCGGGGGGTTAGGTGGCTACACCTTC. This translates into CASAGIGGLGGYTF.

This clonotype was seen only once. The chain employs TRBV12-5 and TRBJ2-1; 8 bases are shared with TRBD2. The CDR3 loop spans 18 amino acids. The germline CDR1 and CDR2 sequences are LGHNT and FRNRAP. The ends lost 6 bases at V and 6 bases at J; junction bases unmatched: 19. The CDR3 loop is CASGQQRSGGGLRNEQFF. The CDR3 DNA reads TGTGCTAGTGGCCAACAGCGGAGCGGGGGCGGTTTGCGCAATGAGCAGTTCTTC.

This clonotype appeared a few times. V gene TRBV20-1 combines with J gene TRBJ1-1; 7 nucleotides agree with TRBD1. The V gene end was trimmed by 8 bases and the J gene end by 3 bases; junction bases not matched to a gene: 3. CDR1 and CDR2 (germline): DFQATT, SNEGSKA (reference sequence). The CDR3 has 11 amino acids. The CDR3 DNA sequence: TGCAGTAGGGACAGCTACACTGAAGCTTTCTTT. It specifies CSRDSYTEAFF.

This chain links TRBV12-5 with TRBJ2-5; D ambiguous. The ends were cut back, 6 bases at V and 4 bases at J, with 3 bases in the middle. Germline CDR1 LGHNT, CDR2 FRNRAP. This CDR3 is built from 10 residues. CDR3 coding DNA: TGTGCTAGTGGCGGAGAGACCCAGTACTTC. Amino acid sequence: CASGGETQYF.